This T cell receptor beta chain was captured in a study of T cell changes during pregnancy in multiple sclerosis. The CDR3 is made up of 14 amino acids. V gave up 5 bases and J gave up 4 bases, with 14 bases separating them. The germline V gene has CDR1 SEHNR and CDR2 FQNEAQ (reference sequence). The sample holds a few counts of this clone. Measured with immunoSEQ multiplex PCR; TCRdb has only the in-frame clones, and not every one. The repertoire holds tens of thousands of clones, with roughly 92% as singletons. The material sequenced was peripheral blood, taken after pregnancy. The J gene is TRBJ1-2, the V gene TRBV7-9; TRBD1 is a possible D gene (6 bases). This receptor was obtained from a female donor in good health, enrolled as a control in a pregnancy study. The CDR3 sequence: CASSPSTGVYGYTF. CDR3 in DNA: TGTGCCAGCAGCCCCTCGACAGGAGTCTATGGCTACACCTTC.